This T cell receptor beta chain comes out of a study of T cell changes during pregnancy in multiple sclerosis. With 0 bases clipped from V and 6 bases from J, the junction kept 5 bases outside the gene matches. This CDR3 has 16 residues. CDR1 is SGHAT and CDR2 is FQNNGV in the germline V gene. TCRdb's copy holds only in-frame clones and misses some; the assay was immunoSEQ multiplex PCR. The sample carries around 64,000 clones, about 94% recorded once. The specimen comprised CD8+ T cells from peripheral blood mononuclear cells, sampled in the third trimester of pregnancy. The clonotype originates from a female donor with multiple sclerosis, enrolled in a pregnancy study. J is TRBJ2-2 and V is TRBV11-2; 9 bases match TRBD1. In DNA form, the CDR3 reads TGTGCCAGCAGCTTAGAGGGACAGGGTGGGTCCGGGGAGCTGTTTTTT. Translation: CASSLEGQGGSGELFF.